The 7 T cell receptor beta chains reported below all come from one sample, sequenced in a study of cytomegalovirus exposure and HLA in healthy donors. The method was immunoSEQ multiplex PCR; TCRdb's version includes in-frame clones alone and lacks a portion of them. The sample shows about 110,000 clones, 88% of them seen only once. Input material: PBMCs. The receptor source for this set is a woman under 30 in good health and CMV-seropositive.

The chain joins TRBV27 to TRBJ2-5; 8 bases are shared with TRBD2. Germline CDR1 and CDR2: MNHEY and SMNVEV (reference sequence). This CDR3 spans 15 amino acids. After removal of 5 bases from V and 4 bases from J, the junction contained 9 bases not matched to a gene. The CDR3 region has the DNA TGTGCCAGCAGTACTAACCGGGGGGGATCAGAGACCCAGTACTTC. The encoded protein is CASSTNRGGSETQYF.

V usage is TRBV20-1 and J usage is TRBJ2-7; D gene unclear. The V and J ends lost 8 bases and 4 bases respectively, with 12 bases between them. The V gene's germline CDR1 is DFQATT and CDR2 SNEGSKA (reference sequence). The CDR3 is 11 residues long. This CDR3 reads CSFLLSYEQYF. CDR3 sequence (DNA): TGCAGTTTCCTCCTCTCTTACGAGCAGTACTTC.

This clone was observed a few times. The chain links TRBV28 to TRBJ1-2, with TRBD1 matching 8 bases. Germline trimming cut 6 bases from V and 5 bases from J; bases unmatched to any gene: 5. Germline loops: CDR1 MDHEN, CDR2 SYDVKM. This CDR3 region has 13 residues. CDR3 nucleotide sequence: TGTGCCAGCAGCTACACAGGGGGGTATGGCTACACCTTC. This encodes CASSYTGGYGYTF.

Turning to this clone: Germline is not matched at one junction end, which may reflect a read error. The rearrangement links TRBV30 to TRBJ1-2, with D unclear. The CDR3 sequence is 10 residues long. CDR1 and CDR2 (germline): GTSNPN, SVGIG (reference sequence). The CDR3 nucleotides read TGTGCCTGGAGTGGTGAGTCTCTCGCCTTC. Translating it yields CAWSGESLAF.

The chain combines TRBV28 with TRBJ2-1; D might be TRBD1 (5 bases). The V gene lost 10 bases and the J gene lost 9 bases, with 13 bases spanning the gap. The CDR3 totals 11 residues. Germline V gene lookup returns CDR1 MDHEN and CDR2 SYDVKM. In DNA, the CDR3 is TGTGCCACTCAGGGCTTCAGTGAGCAGTTCTTC. Amino acid sequence: CATQGFSEQFF.

This chain links TRBV5-8 with TRBJ2-5; 7 bases are a match to TRBD2. Germline CDR1 SGHTS, CDR2 YDEGEE. V shed 2 bases and J 3 bases; nucleotides not matched to a gene: 13. The CDR3 loop spans 17 amino acids. CDR3 sequence reads: CASSLRLTAGWEETQYF. The CDR3 bases are TGTGCCAGCAGCTTAAGGTTAACAGCGGGGTGGGAAGAGACCCAGTACTTC.

This clone was found once. This chain connects TRBV7-2 to TRBJ2-1; tentative D call: TRBD2 (6 bases). Germline-derived CDR1 and CDR2 are SGHTA and FQGNSA. V dropped 5 bases and J dropped 4 bases, with 15 bases sitting between them. This CDR3 is 15 amino acids long. CDR3 sequence (DNA): TGTGCCAGCAGCGGCGGGACGGCGATTTACAATGAGCAGTTCTTC. Its translation: CASSGGTAIYNEQFF.